The next 4 T cell receptor beta chains were all read from a single sample in a study of cytotoxic CD8 clonotypes in ibrutinib-treated CLL. TCRdb's table, derived via immunoSEQ multiplex PCR, lists solely in-frame clones and lacks some. The table lists 150,000 to 200,000 clones, around nine tenths of them singletons. This specimen consisted of PBMCs, obtained at disease progression, from a patient treated with ibrutinib. Receptors were obtained from a human donor with chronic lymphocytic leukemia.

The gene calls are TRBV28 and TRBJ2-5; no reliable D call. Looked up from germline, CDR1 is MDHEN and CDR2 is SYDVKM. This CDR3 has 13 residues. V dropped 6 bases and J dropped 5 bases, with 13 bases sitting between them. The CDR3 protein is CASRPWLEETQYF. The CDR3, as DNA: TGTGCCAGCAGGCCCTGGCTGGAGGAGACCCAGTACTTC.

V and J are TRBV2 and TRBJ2-1; 8 bases are a match to TRBD2. Germline-derived CDR1 and CDR2 are SNHLY and FYNNEI. The junction had 3 bases not matched to a gene; V was cut back by 5 bases and J by 3 bases. The CDR3 contains 14 residues. CDR3 DNA: TGTGCCAGCAGTCGGAGCGGGAGCTACAATGAGCAGTTCTTC. This encodes CASSRSGSYNEQFF.

The chain has TRBV10-3 and TRBJ1-4, with no clear D. The V end was cut by 5 bases, the J end by 1 base, with 20 bases between. Germline V CDR1 and CDR2: ENHRY, SYGVKD. This CDR3 comprises 18 residues. CDR3 region: CAISSGLVSGRTNEKLFF. CDR3 bases: TGTGCCATCAGTTCTGGATTGGTGTCCGGGCGAACTAATGAAAAACTGTTTTTT.

The CDR3 is CATTTDRADGYTF. The CDR3 region has the DNA TGCGCCACTACTACCGACAGGGCAGATGGCTACACCTTC. V is TRBV10-1 and J is TRBJ1-2; 7 bases line up with TRBD1. The CDR3 has 13 residues. Germline V gene sequence: CDR1 WNHNN, CDR2 SYGVQD (reference sequence). The V gene end was trimmed by 10 bases and the J gene end by 6 bases; junction bases not matched to a gene: 11.